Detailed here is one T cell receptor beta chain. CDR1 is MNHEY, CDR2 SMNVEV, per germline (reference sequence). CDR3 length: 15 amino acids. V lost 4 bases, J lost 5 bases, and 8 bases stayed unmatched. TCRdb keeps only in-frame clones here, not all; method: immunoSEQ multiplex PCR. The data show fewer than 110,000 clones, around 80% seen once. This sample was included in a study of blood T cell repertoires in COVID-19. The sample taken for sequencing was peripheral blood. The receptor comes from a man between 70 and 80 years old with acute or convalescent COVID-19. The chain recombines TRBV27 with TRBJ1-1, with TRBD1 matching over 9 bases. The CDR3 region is CASSSYRGPRTEAFF. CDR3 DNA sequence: TGTGCCAGCAGTTCATACAGGGGGCCAAGGACTGAAGCTTTCTTT.